The next 2 T cell receptor beta chains were all read from a single sample in a study of cytomegalovirus exposure and HLA in healthy donors. Sequenced by immunoSEQ multiplex PCR; TCRdb stores in-frame clones only, minus some. This sample has roughly 150,000 clones, with around 90% found just once. The sample taken for sequencing was PBMCs. The receptors were sampled from a young man in good health and CMV-seronegative.

This clone was observed a handful of times. The rearrangement links TRBV4-3 to TRBJ2-1, with 10 bases aligning to TRBD2. There are 15 residues in the CDR3. The V gene's germline CDR1 is LGHNA and CDR2 YSLEER. Losses at the gene ends were 2 bases for V and 5 bases for J; bases not matched to a gene: 3. CDR3 DNA sequence: TGCGCCAGCAGCCAATACGGACTAGCGGACAATGAGCAGTTCTTC. As protein: CASSQYGLADNEQFF.

The V gene is TRBV6-6, the J gene TRBJ1-1; D gene unclear. Per germline, CDR1 MNHNY and CDR2 SVGAGI (reference sequence). The CDR3 loop spans 11 amino acids. The V gene lost 6 bases and the J gene lost 7 bases, with 9 bases spanning the gap. The CDR3 bases are TGTGCCAGCAGCCCAGCAGGTGAAGCTTTCTTT. Its translation is CASSPAGEAFF.